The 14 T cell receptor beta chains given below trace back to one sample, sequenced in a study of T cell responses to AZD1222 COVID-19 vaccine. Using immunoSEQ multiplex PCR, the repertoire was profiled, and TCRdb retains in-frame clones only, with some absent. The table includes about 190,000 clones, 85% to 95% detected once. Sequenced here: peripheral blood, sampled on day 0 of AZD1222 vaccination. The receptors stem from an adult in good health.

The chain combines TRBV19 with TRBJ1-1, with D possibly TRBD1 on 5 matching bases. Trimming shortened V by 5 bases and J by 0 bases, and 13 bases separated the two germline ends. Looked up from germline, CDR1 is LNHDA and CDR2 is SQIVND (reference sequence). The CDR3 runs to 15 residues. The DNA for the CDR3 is TGTGCCAGTAGTCCGCGGGGGGAGATGAACACTGAAGCTTTCTTT. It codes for CASSPRGEMNTEAFF.

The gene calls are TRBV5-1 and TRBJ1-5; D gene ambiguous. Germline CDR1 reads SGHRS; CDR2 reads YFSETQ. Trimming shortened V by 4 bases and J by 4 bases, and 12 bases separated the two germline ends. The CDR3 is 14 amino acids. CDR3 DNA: TGCGCCAGCAGCCCGGGAGGCGAAAATCAGCCCCAGCATTTT. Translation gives CASSPGGENQPQHF.

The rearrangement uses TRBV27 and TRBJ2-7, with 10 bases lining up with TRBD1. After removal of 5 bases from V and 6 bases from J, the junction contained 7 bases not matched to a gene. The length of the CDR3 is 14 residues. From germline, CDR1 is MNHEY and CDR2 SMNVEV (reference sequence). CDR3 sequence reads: CASSMRQGAGEQYF. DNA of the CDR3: TGTGCCAGCAGTATGAGACAGGGGGCTGGCGAGCAGTACTTC.

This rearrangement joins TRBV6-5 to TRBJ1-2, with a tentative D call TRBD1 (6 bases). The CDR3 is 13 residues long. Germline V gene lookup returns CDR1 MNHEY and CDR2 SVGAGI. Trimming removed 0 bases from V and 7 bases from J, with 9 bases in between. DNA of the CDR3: TGTGCCAGCAGTTACTCGGGGGCGCCTGGCTACACCTTC. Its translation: CASSYSGAPGYTF.

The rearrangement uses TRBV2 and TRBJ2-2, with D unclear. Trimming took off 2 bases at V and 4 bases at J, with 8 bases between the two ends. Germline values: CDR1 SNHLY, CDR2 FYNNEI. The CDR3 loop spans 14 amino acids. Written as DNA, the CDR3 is TGTGCCAGCAGTGAATTTTACAGCACCGGGGAGCTGTTTTTT. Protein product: CASSEFYSTGELFF.

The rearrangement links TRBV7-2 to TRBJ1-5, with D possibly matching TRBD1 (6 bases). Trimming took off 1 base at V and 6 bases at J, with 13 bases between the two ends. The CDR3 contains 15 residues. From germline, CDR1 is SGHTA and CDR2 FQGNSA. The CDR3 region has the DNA TGTGCCAGCAGCTTAGTTGGGGGCGAGAGTCAGCCCCAGCATTTT. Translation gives CASSLVGGESQPQHF. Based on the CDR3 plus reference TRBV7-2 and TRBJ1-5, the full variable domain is GAGVSQSPSNKVTEKGKDVELRCDPISGHTALYWYRQSLGQGLEFLIYFQGNSAPDKSGLPSDRFSAERTGGSVSTLTIQRTQQEDSAVYLCASSLVGGESQPQHFGDGTRLSIL.

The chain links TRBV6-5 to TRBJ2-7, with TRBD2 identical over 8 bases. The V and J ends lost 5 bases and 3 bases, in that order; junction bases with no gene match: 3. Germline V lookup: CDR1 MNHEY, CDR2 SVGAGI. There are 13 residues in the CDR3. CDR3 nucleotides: TGTGCCAGCAGTCCCGGGGGGGGCTACGAGCAGTACTTC. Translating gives CASSPGGGYEQYF.

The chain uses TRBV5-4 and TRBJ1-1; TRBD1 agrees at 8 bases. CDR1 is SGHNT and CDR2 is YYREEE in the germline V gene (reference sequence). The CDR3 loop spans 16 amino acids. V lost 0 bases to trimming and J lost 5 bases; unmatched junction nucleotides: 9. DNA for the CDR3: TGTGCCAGCAGCTTGGGGGGCCAGGGGGCGAGGACTGAAGCTTTCTTT. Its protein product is CASSLGGQGARTEAFF.

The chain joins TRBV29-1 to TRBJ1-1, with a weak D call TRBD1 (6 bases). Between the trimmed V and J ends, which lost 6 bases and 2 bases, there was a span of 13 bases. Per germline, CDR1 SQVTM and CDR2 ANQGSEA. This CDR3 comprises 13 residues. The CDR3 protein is CSVNRAVNTEAFF. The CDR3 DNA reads TGCAGCGTCAACAGGGCCGTCAACACTGAAGCTTTCTTT.

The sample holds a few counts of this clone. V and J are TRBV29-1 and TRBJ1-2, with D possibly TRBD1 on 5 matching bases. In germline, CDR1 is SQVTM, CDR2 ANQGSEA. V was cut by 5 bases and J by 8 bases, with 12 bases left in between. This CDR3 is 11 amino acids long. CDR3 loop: CSVRGPKGYTF. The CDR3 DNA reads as TGCAGCGTTAGGGGCCCGAAGGGCTACACCTTC.

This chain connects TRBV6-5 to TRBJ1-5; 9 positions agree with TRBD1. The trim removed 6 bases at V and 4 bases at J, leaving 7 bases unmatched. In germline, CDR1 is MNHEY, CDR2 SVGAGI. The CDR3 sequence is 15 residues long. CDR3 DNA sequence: TGTGCCAGCAGCCTAACAGGGGGCGTGAATCAGCCCCAGCATTTT. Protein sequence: CASSLTGGVNQPQHF.

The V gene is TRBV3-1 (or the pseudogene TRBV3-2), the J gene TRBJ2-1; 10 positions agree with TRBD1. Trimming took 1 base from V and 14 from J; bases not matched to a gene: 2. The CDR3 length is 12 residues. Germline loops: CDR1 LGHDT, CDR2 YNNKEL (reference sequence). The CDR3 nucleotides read TGTGCCAGCAGCCAAGGAGGGACAGGGGAGTTCTTC. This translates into CASSQGGTGEFF.

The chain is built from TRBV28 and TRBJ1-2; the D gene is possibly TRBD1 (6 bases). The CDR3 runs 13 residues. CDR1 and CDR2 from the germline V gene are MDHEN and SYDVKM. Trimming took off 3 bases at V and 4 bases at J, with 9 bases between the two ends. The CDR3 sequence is CASSLGGRYGYTF. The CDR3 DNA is TGTGCCAGCAGTTTGGGGGGCCGCTATGGCTACACCTTC.

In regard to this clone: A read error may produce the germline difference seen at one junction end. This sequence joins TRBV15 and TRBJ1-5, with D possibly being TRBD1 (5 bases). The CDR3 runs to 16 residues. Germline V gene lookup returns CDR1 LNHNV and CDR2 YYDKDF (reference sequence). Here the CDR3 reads CATSREPTEQNQPQHF. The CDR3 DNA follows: TGTGCCACCAGCCGAGAACCGACAGAACAGAATCAGCCCCAGCATTTT. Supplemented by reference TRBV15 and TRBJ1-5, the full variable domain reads DAMVIQNPRYQVTQFGKPVTLSCSQTLNHNVMYWYQQKSSQAPKLLFHYYDKDFNNEADTPDNFQSRRPNTSFCFLDIRSPGLGDTAMYLCATSREPTEQNQPQHFGDGTRLSIL.